A selection of T cell receptor beta chains follows, all from one sample in a study of T cell changes during pregnancy in multiple sclerosis. Only in-frame clones appear in the TCRdb table, and some are missing; sequencing was by immunoSEQ multiplex PCR. The sample includes around 32,000 clones, 90% to 95% of them seen just once. The material was CD8+ T cells from peripheral blood mononuclear cells, obtained in the second trimester of pregnancy. Every receptor here comes from a female donor in good health, enrolled as a control in a pregnancy study. Each CDR3 is given with its conserved first and last residue.

TRBV5-1	TRBJ2-4	CASSYSGGIQYF
TRBV5-1	TRBJ2-1	CASSLGGGFYNEQFF
TRBV14	TRBJ1-1	CASSTRDRVWGNTEAFF
TRBV6-5	TRBJ2-3	CASSYQRGSTDTQYF
TRBV5-6	TRBJ1-1	CASSLGETGRRNTEAFF
TRBV19	TRBJ1-5	CASMDSSFQPQHF
TRBV12-5	TRBJ2-7	CASGLGRGRIDEQYF
TRBV9	TRBJ1-3	CASSATDRENPGNTIYF
TRBV19	TRBJ1-3	CASSPGILGETGNTIYF
TRBV27	TRBJ2-7	CASSPLGGMDEQYF
TRBV27	TRBJ2-7	CASKSAGISYEQYF
TRBV30	TRBJ2-7	CAWSWQGALLLPYEQYF
TRBV27	TRBJ2-2	CASSLYGGATGELFF
TRBV13	TRBJ2-5	CASSLGLAGETQYF
TRBV25-1	TRBJ1-3	CASSEGEGRISGNTIYF
TRBV30	TRBJ2-3	CAWNRGARDTQYF
TRBV30	TRBJ2-7	CAWSVPDRVGYEQYF
TRBV7-2	TRBJ1-1	CASSLGFEVMNTEAFF
TRBV10-3	TRBJ1-2	CATLGPPNYGYTF
TRBV6-7	TRBJ2-7	CASSSIPGTGGHEQYF
TRBV4-2	TRBJ2-2	CASSQDGTSGGPSGELFF
TRBV19	TRBJ2-1	CASSTWPYNEQFF
TRBV27	TRBJ1-6	CASGDTGDYNSPLHF
TRBV27	TRBJ1-1	CASSWASNTEAFF
TRBV7-8	TRBJ2-5	CASSLASGLAAQETQYF
TRBV4-3	TRBJ2-3	CASSQVRTVITSTDTQYF
TRBV6-1	TRBJ2-2	CASSDQGGTGELFF
TRBV30	TRBJ2-7	CAWSVGTGSAEQYF
TRBV19	TRBJ1-5	CASSGTGGYDQPQHF
TRBV7-7	TRBJ2-2	CASSLSVGQGAIGELFF
TRBV6-5	TRBJ1-1	CASSGMNTEAFF
TRBV4-3	TRBJ2-7	CASSQGSRGQGYEQYF
TRBV9	TRBJ1-1	CASSGDQQGAGTEAFF
TRBV9	TRBJ2-6	CASSVGGSGANVLTF